This T cell receptor beta chain was identified in a study of OX40 agonist ivuxolimab in advanced cancers. The CDR3 is 12 amino acids. The germline V and J ends were trimmed by 8 bases and 0 bases, with 7 bases remaining between them. Germline CDR1 and CDR2: ENHRY and SYGVKD. The data were produced by immunoSEQ multiplex PCR, yet TCRdb's version contains in-frame clones alone and is incomplete. The data show about 93,000 clones, 92% seen once. Note on this clone: Its antigen remains unidentified.

Study results and limitations: The antigen specificity of the peripheral T cells (those that were expanded) was not determined.

The chain links TRBV10-3 to TRBJ1-2; D is uncertain. Sequenced material: CD4+ or CD8+ T cells sorted from blood, taken in a trial of the OX40 agonist ivuxolimab. The TCR was taken from an adult with an advanced solid tumor such as melanoma, head and neck, liver or kidney cancer. CDR3 region: CAIRGTNYGYTF. The CDR3 region has the DNA TGTGCCATCCGCGGGACTAACTATGGCTACACCTTC.